Presented here are 20 T cell receptor beta chains from one specimen sequenced in a study of T cells after yellow fever vaccination. TCRdb analysed the 5' RACE reads with MiXCR anew, one entry per CDR3 protein. The sample has 150,000 to 200,000 distinct CDR3 sequences, 8% to 13% seen once; the top ten hold 35% to 40%. The input for sequencing was CD8+ T cells sorted from PBMCs, taken 15 days after the yellow fever booster vaccination. The receptors stem from a man aged 18 to 29 who received the YFV17D yellow fever vaccine.

In its sample, this clonotype was seen a few times. The chain is built from TRBV5-1 and TRBJ2-3, with 9 bases aligning to TRBD2. The CDR3 spans 15 residues. V lost 7 bases to trimming and J lost 2 bases; unmatched junction nucleotides: 8. Germline CDR1 reads SGHRS; CDR2 reads YFSETQ. CDR3 nucleotide sequence: TGCGCCAGCGCTCCGACTAGCGGAATCACAGATACGCAGTATTTT. Its protein is CASAPTSGITDTQYF.

This clonotype was picked up a small number of times. CDR3 sequence: CASSLGGLAGGVGEQFF. The CDR3 DNA reads as TGCGCCAGCAGCTTGGGCGGACTAGCGGGGGGTGTGGGTGAGCAGTTCTTC. The chain has TRBV5-1 and TRBJ2-1; 14 bases agree with TRBD2. V shed 0 bases and J 9 bases; nucleotides not matched to a gene: 8. The CDR3 runs to 17 residues. Per the germline V gene, CDR1 is SGHRS and CDR2 is YFSETQ.

The chain employs TRBV3-1 and TRBJ1-5, with TRBD1 as a possible D gene (5 bases). CDR1 LGHDT and CDR2 YNNKEL come from the germline V gene (reference sequence). The CDR3 consists of 16 residues. Between the trimmed V and J ends, which lost 3 bases and 4 bases, there was a span of 16 bases. The DNA for the CDR3 is TGTGCCAGCAGCCAGTCCAGGGCCTCTCCGAATCAGCCCCAGCATTTT. It yields the protein CASSQSRASPNQPQHF. Based on the CDR3 plus reference TRBV3-1 and TRBJ1-5, the full variable domain is DTAVSQTPKYLVTQMGNDKSIKCEQNLGHDTMYWYKQDSKKFLKIMFSYNNKELIINETVPNRFSPKSPDKAHLNLHINSLELGDSAVYFCASSQSRASPNQPQHFGDGTRLSIL.

This clonotype came up a few times. The rearrangement links TRBV28 to TRBJ1-1; D gene unclear. Looked up from germline, CDR1 is MDHEN and CDR2 is SYDVKM. The CDR3 has 11 residues. With 6 bases removed from V and 1 base from J, the gap between germline ends came to 3 bases. The CDR3 protein is CASSSNTEAFF. The CDR3 DNA follows: TGTGCCAGCAGCTCGAACACTGAAGCTTTCTTT.

CDR3 DNA sequence: TGCGCCAGCAGCCGGCAAGAAGCGTACGTGGTCTACGAGCAGTACTTC. Encoded protein: CASSRQEAYVVYEQYF. The chain carries TRBV4-1 and TRBJ2-7; D is ambiguous. Germline CDR1 MGHRA, CDR2 YSYEKL. The CDR3 extends over 16 amino acids. The V and J ends lost 4 bases and 3 bases respectively, with 19 bases between them.

This clonotype showed up just a few times. The chain is built from TRBV19 and TRBJ1-1; D unresolved. Germline V gives CDR1 LNHDA, CDR2 SQIVND (reference sequence). The CDR3 length is 15 residues. V was pared by 8 bases and J by 4 bases, with 20 bases between. CDR3 protein: CASDRAPGKGTEAFF. In DNA form, the CDR3 reads TGTGCCAGTGATCGGGCCCCGGGAAAGGGCACTGAAGCTTTCTTT. The full variable domain, in which reference TRBV19 and TRBJ1-1 provide the parts outside the CDR3, is DGGITQSPKYLFRKEGQNVTLSCEQNLNHDAMYWYRQDPGQGLRLIYYSQIVNDFQKGDIAEGYSVSREKKESFPLTVTSAQKNPTAFYLCASDRAPGKGTEAFFGQGTRLTVV.

This clonotype has a handful of counts. The chain has TRBV27 and TRBJ2-4; D ambiguous. V lost 4 bases to trimming and J lost 3 bases, with 13 bases between them. From germline, CDR1 is MNHEY and CDR2 SMNVEV (reference sequence). CDR3 length equals 15 residues. For the CDR3, the DNA is TGTGCCAGCAGTTCACGAGTGTGGGGCAAAAACATTCAGTACTTC. Its translation is CASSSRVWGKNIQYF.

This clonotype was recorded a few times. The chain is built from TRBV12-3 or TRBV12-4 and TRBJ2-1; D not resolved. The CDR3 has 13 residues. Trimming left V 3 bases short and J 2 bases short, with 5 bases between. Here the CDR3 reads CASSFAPYNEQFF. CDR3 sequence (DNA): TGTGCCAGCAGTTTCGCTCCCTACAATGAGCAGTTCTTC.

This clonotype has more than one count but fewer than ten. The chain has TRBV7-6 and TRBJ2-1, with 7 bases aligning to TRBD2. Germline V gene lookup returns CDR1 SGHVS and CDR2 FNYEAQ. The CDR3 is 17 residues long. Unmatched junction bases numbered 10, after V lost 2 bases and J lost 3 bases. The chain's CDR3 is CASSLTGSGENYNEQFF. The CDR3 DNA reads as TGTGCCAGCAGCTTAACGGGAAGCGGGGAAAACTACAATGAGCAGTTCTTC.

The rearrangement uses TRBV5-4 and TRBJ2-1; 7 bases match TRBD2. V dropped 4 bases and J dropped 6; count of bases not matched to a gene: 16. There are 17 residues in the CDR3. CDR1 and CDR2 (germline): SGHNT, YYREEE (reference sequence). In DNA, the CDR3 is TGTGCCAGCAGCCCCCTACCTGGGGAGACTAGCATCAATGAGCAGTTCTTC. Translated: CASSPLPGETSINEQFF.

This rearrangement joins TRBV11-2 to TRBJ2-5; D is ambiguous. The CDR3 contains 15 residues. The ends were cut back, 1 base at V and 4 bases at J, with 13 bases in the middle. Germline V gene sequence: CDR1 SGHAT, CDR2 FQNNGV. CDR3 coding DNA: TGTGCCAGCAGCTTAGGACCGCTATTGAGAGAGACCCAGTACTTC. The encoded protein is CASSLGPLLRETQYF.

This clonotype was recorded a few times. The chain links TRBV10-3 to TRBJ2-3; no firm D call. Trimming removed 3 bases at V and 2 bases at J, with 9 bases between. The germline gives CDR1 ENHRY, CDR2 SYGVKD. The length of the CDR3 is 14 residues. The CDR3 bases are TGTGCCATCAGTGACCGGTCGGACACAGATACGCAGTATTTT. Protein: CAISDRSDTDTQYF.

This clonotype was found a few times. The chain joins TRBV27 to TRBJ2-1; D assignment may be TRBD1 or TRBD2 (6 bases each). The CDR3 has 15 residues. V lost 5 bases, J lost 9 bases, and 20 bases lay in between. Germline V gene sequence: CDR1 MNHEY, CDR2 SMNVEV (reference sequence). The CDR3 region has the DNA TGTGCCAGCAGTATCAATAGCGGAAAGGGGGTTGAGCAGTTCTTC. This translates into CASSINSGKGVEQFF.

This clonotype was observed a handful of times. This rearrangement joins TRBV6-1 to TRBJ2-1; D is tentatively TRBD1 or TRBD2 (5 bases each). The CDR3 contains 15 residues. Germline V CDR1 and CDR2: MNHNS, SASEGT. V was shortened by 10 bases and J by 2 bases, with 18 bases between the two germline ends. The CDR3 DNA reads TGTGCCACGGGGACGAAACCCAACCCCTACAATGAGCAGTTCTTC. It encodes CATGTKPNPYNEQFF.

The chain recombines TRBV4-1 with TRBJ2-7, with 10 positions matching TRBD1. CDR1 is MGHRA and CDR2 is YSYEKL in the germline V gene. CDR3 size: 15 residues. The ends lost 2 bases at V and 3 bases at J; junction bases unmatched: 4. The CDR3 sequence: CASSQMTGGFYEQYF. CDR3 nucleotides: TGCGCCAGCAGCCAAATGACAGGGGGCTTCTACGAGCAGTACTTC.

A few counts support this clonotype. The rearrangement uses TRBV9 and TRBJ2-3; D is possibly TRBD2 (7 bases). The ends were cut back, 3 bases at V and 7 bases at J, with 21 bases in the middle. The CDR3 loop spans 16 amino acids. Germline V gene sequence: CDR1 SGDLS, CDR2 YYNGEE. In DNA, the CDR3 is TGTGCCAGCAGCGGCACAGGGTGGACTAGACCTTATACGCAGTATTTT. Its protein product is CASSGTGWTRPYTQYF.

The rearrangement joins TRBV6-2 or TRBV6-3 to TRBJ2-1; no firm D call. The germline CDR1 and CDR2 sequences are MNHEY and SVGEGT. This CDR3 has 13 amino acids. Between the trimmed V and J ends, which lost 2 bases and 9 bases, there was a span of 11 bases. CDR3 protein: CASSYGRLVEQFF. CDR3 in DNA: TGTGCCAGCAGTTACGGCCGACTGGTTGAGCAGTTCTTC.

The V gene is TRBV3-1, the J gene TRBJ1-1, with D possibly TRBD1 on 5 matching bases. The CDR3 length is 12 residues. V was pared by 8 bases and J by 10 bases, with 17 bases between. The germline V gene encodes CDR1 LGHDT and CDR2 YNNKEL (reference sequence). This CDR3 is CASSPTAGGAFF. In DNA, the CDR3 is TGTGCCAGCTCCCCTACTGCGGGGGGAGCTTTCTTT.

This clonotype was found a few times. The V and J genes are TRBV7-9 and TRBJ1-5; unclear D gene. From germline, CDR1 is SEHNR and CDR2 FQNEAQ (reference sequence). Trimming stripped 4 bases from V and 7 bases from J, with 11 bases between. The CDR3 contains 13 residues. In DNA form, the CDR3 reads TGTGCCAGCAGCTCCGAACGGGGACAGCCCCAGCATTTT. It is translated as CASSSERGQPQHF.

V gene TRBV29-1 combines with J gene TRBJ2-7, with 12 bases fitting TRBD2. CDR1 is SQVTM, CDR2 ANQGSEA, per germline. The CDR3 is 14 residues long. Trimming removed 4 bases from V and 2 bases from J; junction bases left unmatched: 3. The CDR3 sequence: CSVVTSGSAYEQYF. The CDR3 region has the DNA TGCAGCGTTGTGACTAGCGGGAGCGCCTACGAGCAGTACTTC.